This T cell receptor (beta chain) is from a study of T cell responses to AZD1222 COVID-19 vaccine. Only in-frame clones appear in the TCRdb table, and some are missing; sequencing was by immunoSEQ multiplex PCR. The sample lists 130,000 or so clones; around 91% were seen once. V lost 1 base and J lost 7; bases outside the gene matches: 2. Germline V gene sequence: CDR1 LGHDT, CDR2 YNNKEL (reference sequence). This CDR3 comprises 14 residues. This chain connects TRBV3-1 (or the pseudogene TRBV3-2) to TRBJ1-2, with TRBD1 identical over 11 bases. The sample consisted of peripheral blood, taken on day 0 of AZD1222 vaccination. This TCR was sampled from an adult in good health. This CDR3 reads CASSQGTGGFGYTF. CDR3 coding DNA: TGTGCCAGCAGCCAAGGGACAGGGGGCTTTGGCTACACCTTC.